This TCR beta chain derives from a study of control samples from healthy donors and cancer patients. Germline trimming cut 5 bases from V and 3 bases from J; bases unmatched to any gene: 10. This CDR3 spans 16 amino acids. Germline V gene data show CDR1 as DFQATT and CDR2 as SNEGSKA (reference sequence). TCRdb's copy holds only in-frame clones and misses some; the assay was immunoSEQ multiplex PCR. The sample includes under 65,000 clones, approximately 90% of them seen just once. The sample comprised PBMCs. The gene calls are TRBV20-1 and TRBJ2-7, with 13 positions matching TRBD2. The origin of this receptor is a woman aged 45-65 years with colorectal cancer. In DNA, the CDR3 is TGCAGTGCTGGTGGGACTAGCGGGACCGAGCTCTACGAGCAGTACTTC. Encoded protein: CSAGGTSGTELYEQYF.